The present TCR beta chain was sequenced within a study of blood T cell repertoires in COVID-19 (dated by TCRdb to 2020 to 2022). At the level of the whole study: Collaborator samples came from the United States, Italy and Spain and covered acute and convalescent phases of COVID-19. The repertoires were released in a freely available public database meant as a resource for research on the immune response to SARS-CoV-2. The prospective study material was composed of cDNA or gDNA derived from T cells, B-cell-depleted T cells, or PBMCs. Subjects who had been exposed to COVID-19, were actively infected with it, or had recovered from it provided the deeply sampled blood TCRbeta repertoires that made up the dataset. Sample metadata almost always included a de-identified subject ID, COVID-19 status, age in years and sex. The samples were drawn from two sources: the first 160 participants of the ongoing ImmuneRACE study, and 1,254 subjects contributed by 6 global collaborators. Where available, HLA class I and class II types were taken from metadata supplied by the sample provider and were not determined by assay-based typing.

V is trimmed back by 4 bases and J by 10 bases, and the junction contains 6 bases that no gene match accounts for. The CDR3 contains 13 residues, cysteine and phenylalanine counted. The read is trimmed to its CDR3 DNA, 39 bases read in frame from base 1. CDR1 and CDR2 are read off the germline V gene as SGHTA and FQGNSA. The immunoSEQ Assay, a bias-controlled multiplex PCR, was used to amplify TCRbeta CDR3 regions from genomic DNA. Per the original workflow: The number of nucleated cells in each sample was estimated from the amplification of reference gene primers within the assay. Sequence reads were collapsed and filtered to measure the absolute abundance of every unique TCRbeta CDR3 rearrangement. For each sample, productive Simpson clonality was calculated as the square root of Simpson's diversity index across productive rearrangements. TCRdb mirrors the immuneACCESS table, restricted to in-frame sequences. Some clones are absent from its copies; in checked studies, under half trace to an unresolved V gene, and the reason for the others is unknown. The DNA gave D and trimming, while V, J and clone size come from that table. Here the sample has about 180,000 clones; 70% to 90% occur a single time. Over 2.5% of the sample rests with the top ten.

As for this clone: Its antigen is currently not known. No clone much larger than this one lies a single base away; base qualities are absent.

Points the paper makes about the study in general: Clinical and demographic metadata were provided uncurated, with the amount varying by source and participant.

Collaborating institutions collected whole blood in K2EDTA tubes following their own protocols. Collaborator samples were shipped for TCRbeta analysis as frozen whole blood, isolated PBMCs, or DNA extracted from either sample type. The sequence links TRBV7-2 to TRBJ2-2, and TRBD1 matches 7 of the central bases. The sample comprised peripheral blood. The origin of this receptor is a man in his fifties or sixties with acute or convalescent COVID-19. The CDR3 is CASSSRGLEELFF. The base sequence is TGTGCCAGCAGCTCCAGGGGGTTGGAGGAGCTGTTTTTT.